The sequence of this T cell receptor (beta chain) was determined in a study of blood T cell repertoires in COVID-19. This clone was recorded a few times. Profiling relied on immunoSEQ multiplex PCR, and the TCRdb table lists in-frame clones only, not all of them. The sample lists almost 70,000 clones; roughly three quarters were seen once. The V gene lost 4 bases and the J gene lost 4 bases, with 14 bases spanning the gap. The V gene's germline CDR1 is SGHRS and CDR2 YFSETQ. CDR3 size: 15 residues. This chain links TRBV5-1 with TRBJ2-2, with D possibly being TRBD1 (5 bases). Sequencing was done on a sample of peripheral blood. This clonotype was obtained from a human donor in a cohort sampled during active COVID-19. In DNA, the CDR3 is TGCGCCAGCAGCCTCCGGCCCCAGGGCACCGGGGAGCTGTTTTTT. Protein: CASSLRPQGTGELFF.